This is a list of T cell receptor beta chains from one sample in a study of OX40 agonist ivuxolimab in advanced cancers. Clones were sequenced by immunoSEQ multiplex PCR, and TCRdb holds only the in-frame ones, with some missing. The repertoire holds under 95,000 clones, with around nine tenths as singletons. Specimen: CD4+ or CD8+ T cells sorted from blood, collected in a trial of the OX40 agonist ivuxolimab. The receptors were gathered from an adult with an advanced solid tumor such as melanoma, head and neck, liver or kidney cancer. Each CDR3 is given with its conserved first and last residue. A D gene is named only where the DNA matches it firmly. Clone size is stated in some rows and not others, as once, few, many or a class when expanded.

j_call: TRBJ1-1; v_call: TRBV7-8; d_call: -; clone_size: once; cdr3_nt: TGTGCCAGCAGCTTAGAATGGAGGAACACTGAAGCTTTCTTT; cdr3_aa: CASSLEWRNTEAFF
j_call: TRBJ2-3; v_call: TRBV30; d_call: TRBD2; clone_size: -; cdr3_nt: TGTGCCTGGAGTGTTTTTAGCGGGGGTTTTTTTAGCACAGATACGCAGTATTTT; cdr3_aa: CAWSVFSGGFFSTDTQYF
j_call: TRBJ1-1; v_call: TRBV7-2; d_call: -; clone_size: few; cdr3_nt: TGTGCCAGCAGCTTAAGGCGGGTAGTGAACACTGAAGCTTTCTTT; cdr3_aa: CASSLRRVVNTEAFF
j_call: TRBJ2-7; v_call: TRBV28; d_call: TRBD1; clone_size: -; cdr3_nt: TGTGCCAGCGCCCCAGGGGGCCCCCACGAGCAGTACTTC; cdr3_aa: CASAPGGPHEQYF
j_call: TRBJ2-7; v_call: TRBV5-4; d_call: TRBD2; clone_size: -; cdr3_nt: TGTGCCAGCAGCCCCAGACTAGCGGGAGTGGGTTACGAGCAGTACTTC; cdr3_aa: CASSPRLAGVGYEQYF
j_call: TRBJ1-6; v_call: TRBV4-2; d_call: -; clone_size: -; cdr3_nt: TGTGCCAGCAGCCAAGACCTGGCCGGCCATTCACCCCTCCACTTT; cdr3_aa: CASSQDLAGHSPLHF
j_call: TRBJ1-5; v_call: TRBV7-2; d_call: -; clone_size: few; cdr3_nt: TGTGCCAGCAGCTCCTTTGCCCCTGCAGGGGGCAATCAGCCCCAGCATTTT; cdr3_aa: CASSSFAPAGGNQPQHF
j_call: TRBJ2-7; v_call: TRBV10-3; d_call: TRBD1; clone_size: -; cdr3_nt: TGTGCCATCAGGCCCGGGACAGGGGGCTCCTACGAGCAGTACTTC; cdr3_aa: CAIRPGTGGSYEQYF
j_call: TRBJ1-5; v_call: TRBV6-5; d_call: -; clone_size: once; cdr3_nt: TGTGCCAGCAGAACCCCCGTACGTCAGCCCCAGCATTTT; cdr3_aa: CASRTPVRQPQHF
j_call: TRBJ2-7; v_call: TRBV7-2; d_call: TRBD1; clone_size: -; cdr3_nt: TGTGCCAGCAGCTTAGCTCGGACAGGGGCCTACGAGCAGTACTTC; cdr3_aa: CASSLARTGAYEQYF
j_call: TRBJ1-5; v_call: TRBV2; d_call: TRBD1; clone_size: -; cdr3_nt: TGTGCCAGCAGGGAATTACAGGGGACCCCTCAGCCCCAGCATTTT; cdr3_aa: CASRELQGTPQPQHF
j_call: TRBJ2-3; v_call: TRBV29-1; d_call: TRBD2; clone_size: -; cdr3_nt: TGCAGCGTTGATTCTCGAACTAGCGGGGGGCTCAACACAGATACGCAGTATTTT; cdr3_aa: CSVDSRTSGGLNTDTQYF
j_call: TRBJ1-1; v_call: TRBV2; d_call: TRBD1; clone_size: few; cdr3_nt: TGTGCCAGCAGTTTCGCACAGGGGAGCACTGAAGCTTTCTTT; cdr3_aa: CASSFAQGSTEAFF
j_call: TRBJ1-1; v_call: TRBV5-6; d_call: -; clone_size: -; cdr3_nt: TGTGCCAGCAGCCCGGGGGGGAGGAACACTGAAGCTTTCTTT; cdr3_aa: CASSPGGRNTEAFF
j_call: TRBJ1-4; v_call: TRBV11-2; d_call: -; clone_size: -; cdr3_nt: TGTGCCAGCAGCTCAACGGTCACCGGAGAAAAACTGTTTTTT; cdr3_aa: CASSSTVTGEKLFF
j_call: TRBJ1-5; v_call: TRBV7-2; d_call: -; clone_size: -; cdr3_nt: TGTGCCAGCAGCCAATACAATAGTTGGAATCAGCCCCAGCATTTT; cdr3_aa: CASSQYNSWNQPQHF
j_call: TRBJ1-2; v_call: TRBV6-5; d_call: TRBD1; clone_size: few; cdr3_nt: TGTGCCAGCAGGTTCCGGGACAGAGGAGGCTACACCTTC; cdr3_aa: CASRFRDRGGYTF
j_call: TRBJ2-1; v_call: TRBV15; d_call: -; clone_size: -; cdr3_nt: TGTGCCACCAGCAGAGATCGGGGGCGAGGGCAGTTCTTC; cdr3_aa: CATSRDRGRGQFF
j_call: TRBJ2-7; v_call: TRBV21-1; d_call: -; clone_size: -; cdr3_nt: TGTGCCAGCAGCCTCAAACGAGGGGGCGGGGGCTGGCACGAGCAGTACTTC; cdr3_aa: CASSLKRGGGGWHEQYF
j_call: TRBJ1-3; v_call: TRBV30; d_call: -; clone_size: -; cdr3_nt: TGTGCCTGGACCAAGGGGGGCACCTCTGGAAACACCATATATTTT; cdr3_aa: CAWTKGGTSGNTIYF
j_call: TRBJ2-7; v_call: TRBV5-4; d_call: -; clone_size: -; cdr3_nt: TGTGCCAGCAGCTTGGATCTTATCGAGCAGTACTTC; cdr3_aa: CASSLDLIEQYF
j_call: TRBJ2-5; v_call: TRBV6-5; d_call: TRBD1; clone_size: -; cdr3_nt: TGTGCCAGCCGGAGACAGGGCGGTGAGACCCAGTACTTC; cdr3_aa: CASRRQGGETQYF
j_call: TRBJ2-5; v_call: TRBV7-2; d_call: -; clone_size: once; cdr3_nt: TGTGCCAGCAGCTTAGTGGTCGCGTGGGAGACCCAGTACTTC; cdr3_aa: CASSLVVAWETQYF
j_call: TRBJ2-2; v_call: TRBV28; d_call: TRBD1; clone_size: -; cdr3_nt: TGTGCCAGCAGCCAGGGACAGGGATACACCGGGGAGCTGTTTTTT; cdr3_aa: CASSQGQGYTGELFF
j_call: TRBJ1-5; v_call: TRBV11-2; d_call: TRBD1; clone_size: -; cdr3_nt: TGTGCCAGCAGCTTAGATGGGAGGACAGGGCGTCAGCCCCAGCATTTT; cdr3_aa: CASSLDGRTGRQPQHF
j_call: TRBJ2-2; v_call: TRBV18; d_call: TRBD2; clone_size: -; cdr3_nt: TGTGCCAGCTCACTCCTTTCCGGGACTAGTGGGGAGCTGTTTTTT; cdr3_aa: CASSLLSGTSGELFF
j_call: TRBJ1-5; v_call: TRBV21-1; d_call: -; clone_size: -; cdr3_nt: TGTGCCAGCAGCTTATGTCGGACAATACAACGGCTTGGCAATCAGCCCCAGCATTTT; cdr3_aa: CASSLCRTIQRLGNQPQHF
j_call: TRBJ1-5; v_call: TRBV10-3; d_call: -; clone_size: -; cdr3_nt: TGTGCCATACGAACAGGGAGCAATCAGCCCCAGCATTTT; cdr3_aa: CAIRTGSNQPQHF
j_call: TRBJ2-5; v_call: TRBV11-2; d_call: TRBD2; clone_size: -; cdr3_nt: TGTGCCAGCAGCCAAAGCGGGGTGACGGAGACCCAGTACTTC; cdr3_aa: CASSQSGVTETQYF
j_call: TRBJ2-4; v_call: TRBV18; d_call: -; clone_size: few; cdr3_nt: TGTGCCAGCTCACCACCTTTAGGCCGGGGACTAGCCAAAAACATTCAGTACTTC; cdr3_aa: CASSPPLGRGLAKNIQYF
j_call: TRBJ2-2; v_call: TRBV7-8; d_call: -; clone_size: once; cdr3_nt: TGTGCCAGCAGGAAGATCATGAACGCCGGGGAGCTGTTTTTT; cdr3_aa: CASRKIMNAGELFF
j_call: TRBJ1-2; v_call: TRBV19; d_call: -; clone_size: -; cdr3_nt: TGTGCCAGTAGTATTTCCAGACGGAACTATGGCTACACCTTC; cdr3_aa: CASSISRRNYGYTF
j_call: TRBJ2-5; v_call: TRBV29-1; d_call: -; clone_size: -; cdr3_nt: TGCAGCGTTGAATGGGGCTGGCGGGAGACCCAGTACTTC; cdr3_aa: CSVEWGWRETQYF
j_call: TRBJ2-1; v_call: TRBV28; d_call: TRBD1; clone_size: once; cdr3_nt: TGTGCCAGCAGTCTCTCCCACAGGGGGCTCAATGAGCAGTTCTTC; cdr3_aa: CASSLSHRGLNEQFF
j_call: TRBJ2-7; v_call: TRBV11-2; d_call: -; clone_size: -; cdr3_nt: TGTGCCAGCAGCTTGACAACCACGGCTGACGAGCAGTACTTC; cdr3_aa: CASSLTTTADEQYF
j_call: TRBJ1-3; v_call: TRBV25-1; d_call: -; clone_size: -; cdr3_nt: TGTGCCAGCAGTGATCTTCTCACTGGAAACACCATATATTTT; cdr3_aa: CASSDLLTGNTIYF
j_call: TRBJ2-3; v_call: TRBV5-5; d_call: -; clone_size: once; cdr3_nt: TGTGCCAGCAGGGGGACATCCCTGGATACGCAGTATTTT; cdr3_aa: CASRGTSLDTQYF
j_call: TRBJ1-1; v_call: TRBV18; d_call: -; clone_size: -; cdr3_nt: TGTGCCAGCTCCGTGGGCGACATCGACACGGCTTTCTTT; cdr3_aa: CASSVGDIDTAFF
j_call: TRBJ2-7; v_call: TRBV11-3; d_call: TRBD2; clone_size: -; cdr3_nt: TGTGCCAGCAGCCTTAGCGGGAGTATCTACGAGCAGTACTTC; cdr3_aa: CASSLSGSIYEQYF
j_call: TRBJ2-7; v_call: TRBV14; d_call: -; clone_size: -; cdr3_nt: TGTGCCAGCAGCCGAAAGATGGGGGGTTACGAGCAGTACTTC; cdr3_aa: CASSRKMGGYEQYF
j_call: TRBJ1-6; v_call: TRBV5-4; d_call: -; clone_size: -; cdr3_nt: TGTGCCAGCAGCTTGGCAGGGGTTCGTTCACCCCTCCACTTT; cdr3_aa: CASSLAGVRSPLHF
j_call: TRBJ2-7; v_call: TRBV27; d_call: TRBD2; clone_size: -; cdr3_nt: TGTGCCAGCAGTTTGGTGCAGCGGGGTCCCTACGAGCAGTACTTC; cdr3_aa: CASSLVQRGPYEQYF
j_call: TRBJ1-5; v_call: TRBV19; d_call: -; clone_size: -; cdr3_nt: TGTGCCAGTATGAGGGGGATCAATCAGCCCCAGCATTTT; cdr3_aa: CASMRGINQPQHF
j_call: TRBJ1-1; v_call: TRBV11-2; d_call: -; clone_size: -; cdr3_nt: TGTGCCAGCAGCTTCTCGGGTTATGAAGCTTTCTTT; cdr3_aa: CASSFSGYEAFF
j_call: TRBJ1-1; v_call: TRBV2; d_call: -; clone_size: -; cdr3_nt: TGTGCCAGCGATAAGGACCCGAACACTGAAGCTTTCTTT; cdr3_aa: CASDKDPNTEAFF
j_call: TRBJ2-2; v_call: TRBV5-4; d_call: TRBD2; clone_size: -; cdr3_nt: TGTGCCAGCAGCCCCGGACTAGCGAGGGCCGCCGGGGAGCTGTTTTTT; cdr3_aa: CASSPGLARAAGELFF
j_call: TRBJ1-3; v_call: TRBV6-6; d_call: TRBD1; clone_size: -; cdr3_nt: TGTGCCAGCAGTACACAGGGGTCCGGAAACACCATATATTTT; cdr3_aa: CASSTQGSGNTIYF
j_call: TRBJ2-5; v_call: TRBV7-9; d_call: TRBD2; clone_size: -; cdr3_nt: TGTGCCAGCAGCTCCCAGCCGGGGGGCCAAGAGACCCAGTACTTC; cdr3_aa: CASSSQPGGQETQYF
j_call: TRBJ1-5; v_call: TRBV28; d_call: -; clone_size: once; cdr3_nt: TGTGCCAGCAGTTACTCCGGGGCCGTTAATCAGCCCCAGCATTTT; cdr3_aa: CASSYSGAVNQPQHF
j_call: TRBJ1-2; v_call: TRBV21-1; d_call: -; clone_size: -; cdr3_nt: TGTGCCAGCAGCATGGGACCGACTTTCTATGGCTACACCTTC; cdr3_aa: CASSMGPTFYGYTF